This entry lists 32 T cell receptor beta chains sequenced from one sample in a study of cytomegalovirus exposure and HLA in healthy donors. PCR amplification relied on 60 Vbeta primers (plus 13 Jbeta primers). The assay was immunoSEQ multiplex PCR, and TCRdb's table has in-frame clones only and misses some. The table records about 100,000 clones, under 80% of them present only once. The sample was PBMCs. These receptors were obtained from a man between 35 and 55 years old in good health and CMV-seropositive.

This clone was recorded a few times. The same CDR3 can be traced to other DNA sequences in this sample. The chain has TRBV9 and TRBJ1-2; 7 bases match TRBD1. Germline V gives CDR1 SGDLS, CDR2 YYNGEE. The CDR3 loop spans 14 amino acids. J was trimmed by 1 base and V by 0 bases; bases with no gene match: 0. The CDR3 is CASSVGDSNYGYTF. The CDR3 region has the DNA TGTGCCAGCAGCGTAGGGGACAGTAACTATGGCTACACCTTC. Full variable domain (outside the CDR3, taken from reference TRBV9 and TRBJ1-2): DSGVTQTPKHLITATGQRVTLRCSPRSGDLSVYWYQQSLDQGLQFLIQYYNGEERAKGNILERFSAQQFPDLHSELNLSSLELGDSALYFCASSVGDSNYGYTFGSGTRLTVV.

This sequence joins TRBV10-1 and TRBJ1-1; the D gene is possibly TRBD1 (5 bases). The V end lost 4 bases, the J end lost 4 bases, and 13 bases lay between the germline ends. The length of the CDR3 is 14 residues. Germline CDR1 and CDR2: WNHNN and SYGVQD (reference sequence). CDR3 loop: CASSGGRSGTEAFF. The CDR3 coding sequence is TGCGCCAGCAGTGGGGGCCGGTCCGGCACTGAAGCTTTCTTT.

The V and J genes are TRBV2 and TRBJ2-2, with a tentative D call TRBD1 (6 bases). With 5 bases removed from V and 1 base from J, the gap between germline ends came to 8 bases. Germline V gives CDR1 SNHLY, CDR2 FYNNEI. The CDR3 contains 14 residues. In nucleotides, the CDR3 is TGTGCCAGCAGTCAACAGGGGAACACCGGGGAGCTGTTTTTT. It codes for CASSQQGNTGELFF. Together with reference TRBV2 and TRBJ2-2, the CDR3 gives the full variable domain: EPEVTQTPSHQVTQMGQEVILRCVPISNHLYFYWYRQILGQKVEFLVSFYNNEISEKSEIFDDQFSVERPDGSNFTLKIRSTKLEDSAMYFCASSQQGNTGELFFGEGSRLTVL.

V is TRBV2 and J is TRBJ2-5; TRBD1 agrees at 8 bases. The CDR3 sequence is 12 residues long. Trimming cost V 8 bases and J 5 bases; bases outside gene matches: 4. Germline CDR1 is SNHLY and CDR2 is FYNNEI. The CDR3 coding sequence is TGTGCCAGCCAGGACAGGGCGGAGACCCAGTACTTC. This translates into CASQDRAETQYF.

This sequence joins TRBV21-1 and TRBJ2-7; the table's TRBD1 call for D was not verified on the DNA. TRBV21-1 is a listed pseudogene. This CDR3 is built from 16 residues. The CDR3 DNA reads TGTGCCAGCAGCTTCCGGGACAGGAATAAATCCTACGAGCAGTACTTC. It is translated as CASSFRDRNKSYEQYF.

The chain links TRBV6-5 to TRBJ2-5; tentative D call: TRBD1 (6 bases). The CDR3 covers 15 residues. The germline gives CDR1 MNHEY, CDR2 SVGAGI. V was clipped by 0 bases and J by 5 bases, with 13 bases between them. In DNA form, the CDR3 reads TGTGCCAGCAGTTACTCTTGGGGGCCACGGGAGACCCAGTACTTC. Residues: CASSYSWGPRETQYF.

The chain links TRBV10-2 to TRBJ2-6; 11 nucleotides line up with TRBD1. J was trimmed by 4 bases and V by 8 bases; bases with no gene match: 19. CDR1 WSHSY and CDR2 SAAADI come from the germline V gene. This CDR3 spans 20 amino acids. Written as DNA, the CDR3 is TGCGCCAGCGGCGCCTCGTTCCCCGGGACAGGGGGGCCCGGGGCCAACGTCCTGACTTTC. Amino acid sequence: CASGASFPGTGGPGANVLTF.

The J gene is TRBJ2-2, the V gene TRBV28, with D possibly matching TRBD1 (6 bases). This CDR3 is 16 amino acids long. CDR1 MDHEN and CDR2 SYDVKM come from the germline V gene. V was cut by 6 bases and J by 5 bases, with 19 bases left in between. The CDR3 DNA reads TGTGCCAGCAGAGATCCCCCGGGACACCGGACCGGGGAGCTGTTTTTT. The encoded protein is CASRDPPGHRTGELFF.

This chain connects TRBV18 to TRBJ1-5; D unresolved. There are 14 residues in the CDR3. Germline V gives CDR1 KGHSH, CDR2 LQKENI. With 8 bases removed from V and 3 bases from J, the gap between germline ends came to 14 bases. CDR3: CASPNVHHNQPQHF. The CDR3 DNA reads TGTGCCAGCCCCAATGTACACCACAATCAGCCCCAGCATTTT.

This rearrangement joins TRBV15 to TRBJ1-1; no definite D call. CDR1 is LNHNV and CDR2 is YYDKDF in the germline V gene (reference sequence). This CDR3 region has 13 residues. With 4 bases removed from V and 0 bases from J, the gap between germline ends came to 6 bases. CDR3 bases: TGTGCCACCAGCAATGAGATGAACACTGAAGCTTTCTTT. It specifies CATSNEMNTEAFF.

The chain employs TRBV7-9 and TRBJ2-3, with D perhaps matching TRBD1 (7 bases). V lost 3 bases and J lost 1, with 11 bases in between. CDR1 is SEHNR and CDR2 is FQNEAQ in the germline V gene (reference sequence). The CDR3 totals 15 residues. CDR3 region: CASSFRGRRTDTQYF. The CDR3 bases are TGTGCCAGCAGCTTCAGGGGGAGGCGCACAGATACGCAGTATTTT. The full variable domain, completed using reference TRBV7-9 and TRBJ2-3, is DTGVSQNPRHKITKRGQNVTFRCDPISEHNRLYWYRQTLGQGPEFLTYFQNEAQLEKSRLLSDRFSAERPKGSFSTLEIQRTEQGDSAMYLCASSFRGRRTDTQYFGPGTRLTVL.

The chain carries TRBV9 and TRBJ1-2; 8 nucleotides agree with TRBD1. V lost 6 bases and J lost 8; bases outside the gene matches: 12. The CDR3 contains 14 residues. Germline-derived CDR1 and CDR2 are SGDLS and YYNGEE. CDR3 DNA: TGTGCCAGCAACCCCGGGGACAGGCCGGGGGGCTACACCTTC. As protein: CASNPGDRPGGYTF.

This clone was observed once. V is TRBV5-1 and J is TRBJ2-3; maybe TRBD1 (5 bases). CDR1 is SGHRS and CDR2 is YFSETQ in the germline V gene. Trimming cost V 1 base and J 5 bases, with 11 bases left between them. This CDR3 region has 14 residues. CDR3 nucleotides: TGCGCCAGCAGCTTGACCAGGGTTGGAGATACGCAGTATTTT. This gives the protein CASSLTRVGDTQYF.

The V call is TRBV4-1, the J call TRBJ1-5; D is possibly TRBD1 (6 bases). V lost 3 bases and J lost 4, with 19 bases in between. The CDR3 is made up of 17 amino acids. Germline CDR1 reads MGHRA; CDR2 reads YSYEKL. The CDR3 spells CASSQGTPGQKNQPQHF. CDR3 DNA sequence: TGCGCCAGCAGCCAGGGTACTCCGGGACAAAAAAATCAGCCCCAGCATTTT.

This sequence joins TRBV7-6 and TRBJ2-1; 8 bases align to TRBD2. This CDR3 contains 16 residues. Losses at the gene ends were 1 base for V and 4 bases for J; bases not matched to a gene: 6. Germline V gene data show CDR1 as SGHVS and CDR2 as FNYEAQ. CDR3 sequence reads: CASSLDGLAGYNEQFF. The DNA for the CDR3 is TGTGCCAGCAGCTTAGACGGGCTAGCGGGTTACAATGAGCAGTTCTTC.

The V call is TRBV28, the J call TRBJ1-4, with D tentatively TRBD1 (5 bases). From germline, CDR1 is MDHEN and CDR2 SYDVKM. The V gene lost 7 bases and the J gene lost 3 bases, with 12 bases spanning the gap. The CDR3 totals 14 residues. The CDR3 spells CASTLAGPNEKLFF. DNA for the CDR3: TGTGCCAGCACCCTGGCAGGGCCTAATGAAAAACTGTTTTTT.

This clone was observed a single time. The rearrangement links TRBV14 to TRBJ2-2; D call uncertain. Deletions cut 0 bases from V and 8 bases from J, with 7 bases between. The CDR3 loop spans 13 amino acids. Germline V gives CDR1 SGHDN, CDR2 FVKESK. The CDR3, as DNA: TGTGCCAGCAGCCAAGATCTTGAGGGGGAGCTGTTTTTT. Residues: CASSQDLEGELFF.

The J gene is TRBJ2-1, the V gene TRBV6-1; D call uncertain. There are 14 residues in the CDR3. Trimming took 5 bases from V and 4 from J, leaving 12 bases between them. Germline V gene lookup returns CDR1 MNHNS and CDR2 SASEGT. As DNA, the CDR3 is TGTGCCAGCAGTCCCCGCTCGCAGTACAATGAGCAGTTCTTC. This encodes CASSPRSQYNEQFF.

The chain combines TRBV7-8 with TRBJ2-1, with 9 bases that match TRBD2. Germline V CDR1 and CDR2: SGHVS, FQNEAQ. V gave up 2 bases and J gave up 6 bases; unmatched junction bases: 11. This CDR3 region has 17 residues. The CDR3, as DNA: TGTGCCAGCAGCTTAACCCTAGGGCTAGCGGGGCCCAATGAGCAGTTCTTC. Amino acid sequence: CASSLTLGLAGPNEQFF. Drawing the rest from reference TRBV7-8 and TRBJ2-1, the complete variable domain is GAGVSQSPRYKVAKRGQDVALRCDPISGHVSLFWYQQALGQGPEFLTYFQNEAQLDKSGLPSDRFFAERPEGSVSTLKIQRTQQEDSAVYLCASSLTLGLAGPNEQFFGPGTRLTVL.

This chain joins TRBV5-8 and TRBJ1-2; a weak D match, TRBD1 (6 bases). The germline V and J ends were trimmed by 0 bases and 3 bases, with 9 bases remaining between them. The length of the CDR3 is 14 residues. The germline gives CDR1 SGHTS, CDR2 YDEGEE. The CDR3 DNA follows: TGTGCCAGCAGCTTGGAAGGGGGGGACTATGGCTACACCTTC. As protein: CASSLEGGDYGYTF.

The rearrangement uses TRBV23-1 and TRBJ1-1, with D unclear. TRBV23-1 is an ORF for which the function is uncertain. The CDR3 is 14 amino acids. V was clipped by 0 bases and J by 3 bases, with 8 bases between them. The CDR3 coding sequence is TGCGCCAGCAGTCAATCTCGCCAGGACACTGAAGCTTTCTTT. Translation gives CASSQSRQDTEAFF.

CDR3 protein: CAGRGQGEVRQETQYF. The CDR3 DNA sequence: TGTGCCGGCCGCGGACAGGGGGAGGTCCGACAAGAGACCCAGTACTTC. V and J are TRBV11-1 and TRBJ2-5; TRBD1 matches 10 bases. V trimming: 11 bases; J trimming: 2 bases; junction bases outside the gene matches: 14. Germline V CDR1 and CDR2: SGHAT, FQDESV (reference sequence). The CDR3 sequence is 16 residues long.

This clone was counted once. The rearrangement joins TRBV7-8 to TRBJ2-7, with 7 bases matching TRBD2. Germline V gene lookup returns CDR1 SGHVS and CDR2 FQNEAQ. After removal of 3 bases from V and 3 bases from J, the junction contained 5 bases not matched to a gene. This CDR3 contains 14 residues. CDR3 coding DNA: TGTGCCAGCAGCTTTGGAGGACTAGGCTACGAGCAGTACTTC. Its protein product is CASSFGGLGYEQYF.

This sequence joins TRBV2 and TRBJ2-7, with D maybe TRBD1 (5 bases). There are 12 residues in the CDR3. The ends were cut back, 6 bases at V and 0 bases at J, with 6 bases in the middle. CDR1 is SNHLY, CDR2 FYNNEI, per germline. In DNA, the CDR3 is TGTGCCAGCAGAGGGGACTCCTACGAGCAGTACTTC. This codes for CASRGDSYEQYF.

The table lists this clone with a few counts. V is TRBV6-4 and J is TRBJ2-3, with 9 bases matching TRBD2. The CDR3 has 16 amino acids. The germline CDR1 and CDR2 sequences are MRHNA and SNTAGT. J lost 2 bases, V lost 0 bases, and 3 bases had no gene match. CDR3 coding DNA: TGTGCCAGCAGTGACTCTGGCGGGGGGGCCACAGATACGCAGTATTTT. It encodes CASSDSGGGATDTQYF.

Only a few counts were recorded for this clone. V and J are TRBV6-5 and TRBJ2-1; 9 positions agree with TRBD2. The CDR3 is made up of 16 amino acids. The germline V gene has CDR1 MNHEY and CDR2 SVGAGI. The trim removed 2 bases at V and 4 bases at J, leaving 6 bases unmatched. The CDR3 nucleotides read TGTGCCAGCAGTTACGGTAGCGGGGGATCATACAATGAGCAGTTCTTC. The encoded protein is CASSYGSGGSYNEQFF.

The chain employs TRBV28 and TRBJ1-4, with 9 bases aligning to TRBD1. Germline values: CDR1 MDHEN, CDR2 SYDVKM. The CDR3 is 14 residues long. The V segment lost 5 bases and the J segment 10 bases; nucleotides outside the gene matches: 8. The CDR3 loop reads CASSPGTGKGKLFF. The CDR3 nucleotides read TGTGCCAGCAGTCCCGGGACAGGGAAAGGAAAACTGTTTTTT.

This clone was seen just once. The chain is built from TRBV14 and TRBJ2-7; D gene uncertain. Trimming stripped 0 bases from V and 9 bases from J, with 6 bases between. This CDR3 has 11 amino acids. Germline CDR1 reads SGHDN; CDR2 reads FVKESK. The CDR3 bases are TGTGCCAGCAGCCAAGATTTTCGGCAGTACTTC. Protein: CASSQDFRQYF.

V gene TRBV28 combines with J gene TRBJ1-5; 11 positions match TRBD1. Germline CDR1 reads MDHEN; CDR2 reads SYDVKM. This CDR3 is 17 amino acids long. Trimming took 4 bases from V and 2 from J; bases not matched to a gene: 7. CDR3 DNA: TGTGCCAGCAGTTCTGGACAGGGGGCTGGTGGCAATCAGCCCCAGCATTTT. Amino acids: CASSSGQGAGGNQPQHF.

V and J are TRBV5-1 and TRBJ2-5; TRBD1 aligns across 9 bases. The DNA end is more similar to TRBJ2-7, so the J call may be wrong. This CDR3 comprises 14 residues. CDR1 and CDR2 from the germline V gene are SGHRS and YFSETQ. The CDR3 bases are TGCGCCAGCAGACTGGAGGGACAGGGATACGAGCAGTACTTC. This encodes CASRLEGQGYEQYF.

The genes are TRBV9 and TRBJ2-3; maybe TRBD2 (5 bases). Germline lookup yields CDR1 SGDLS and CDR2 YYNGEE. V lost 0 bases to trimming and J lost 5 bases, with 16 bases between them. This CDR3 has 16 amino acids. The CDR3 sequence is CASSVVAGRSGDTQYF. DNA for the CDR3: TGTGCCAGCAGCGTAGTAGCTGGGAGAAGTGGAGATACGCAGTATTTT.

This clone showed up just a few times. Different DNA sequences within this sample yield the same CDR3. The J gene is TRBJ1-1, the V gene TRBV4-1; perhaps TRBD1 as D (5 bases). The CDR3 is 15 residues long. V was trimmed by 1 base and J by 5 bases, leaving 14 bases between them. In germline, CDR1 is MGHRA, CDR2 YSYEKL. The CDR3 DNA sequence: TGCGCCAGCAGCCAAGGGGGGAGGGGAAGGACTGAAGCTTTCTTT. Translating gives CASSQGGRGRTEAFF.